These T cell receptor beta chains were read from a single sample in a study of T cells in Graves' hyperthyroidism and ophthalmopathy. Using its own MiXCR run on the multiplex PCR reads, TCRdb lists one record per CDR3 protein. This sample has some 550,000 distinct CDR3 sequences; around 16% occur once, and the top ten carry around 3.3%. Input material: blood. Receptor source: a middle-aged woman with Graves' ophthalmopathy. Both conserved end residues are part of each CDR3. A D gene is named only where the DNA matches it firmly. Not every row has a clone size; where given, it reads once, few, many or a size class.

D gene	clone size	CDR3 length	V gene	J gene	CDR3 protein	CDR3 DNA
NA	many	11	TRBV3-1	TRBJ2-7	CASSQVYEQYF	TGTGCCAGCAGCCAAGTCTACGAGCAGTACTTC
NA	few	11	TRBV7-9	TRBJ1-1	CGFLGATEAFF	TGTGGCTTCCTGGGGGCCACTGAAGCTTTCTTT
TRBD1	NA	15	TRBV6-5	TRBJ1-2	CASSSDRVPLGGYTF	TGTGCCAGCAGTTCTGACAGGGTACCACTGGGTGGCTACACCTTC
NA	few	14	TRBV24-1	TRBJ2-1	CATSDLTLGNEQFF	TGTGCCACCAGTGATTTAACGTTGGGGAATGAGCAGTTCTTC
TRBD2	many	15	TRBV7-9	TRBJ2-5	CASSLVGLVQETQYF	TGTGCCAGCAGCTTAGTGGGACTAGTTCAAGAGACCCAGTACTTC
TRBD1	many	14	TRBV5-1	TRBJ2-3	CASRTGQGGDTQYF	TGCGCCAGCAGGACGGGACAGGGGGGAGATACGCAGTATTTT
NA	few	16	TRBV4-1	TRBJ1-4	CASSQGPDRGGEKLFF	TGCGCCAGCAGCCAAGGGCCGGACAGAGGCGGTGAAAAACTGTTTTTT
NA	many	13	TRBV7-2	TRBJ2-7	CASSFGLLYEQYF	TGTGCCAGCAGCTTCGGACTCCTCTACGAGCAGTACTTC
NA	many	13	TRBV27	TRBJ2-3	CASSLVFGDTQYF	TGTGCCAGCAGTTTGGTTTTTGGGGATACGCAGTATTTT
NA	NA	13	TRBV12-3/TRBV12-4	TRBJ2-5	CASSLSGLETQYF	TGTGCCAGCAGTTTATCAGGGTTGGAGACCCAGTACTTC
TRBD1	many	15	TRBV5-1	TRBJ2-7	CASSLVTGITDEQYF	TGCGCCAGCAGCTTGGTGACAGGGATAACGGACGAGCAGTACTTC